The present entry profiles one T cell receptor (beta chain) with its context. Profiling relied on immunoSEQ multiplex PCR, and the TCRdb table lists in-frame clones only, not all of them. The sample includes roughly 2,000,000 clones, roughly 95% of them seen just once. This CDR3 has 15 residues. The junction had 6 bases not matched to a gene; V was cut back by 5 bases and J by 5 bases. Germline-derived CDR1 and CDR2 are MDHEN and SYDVKM. Naive CD8 cells comprised CD45RO-negative, CCR7-positively selected cells, excluding terminally differentiated effector memory CD45RA+ cells. This sample is part of a study of shared clonotypes between healthy human individuals.

This sequence originates from a man aged 18 to 29 in good health. Some clones in this sample may be carry-over from other donors' samples. The chain joins TRBV28 to TRBJ1-5, with 10 positions matching TRBD1. Sequenced sample: naive CD8+ T cells from PBMCs. CDR3 DNA sequence: TGTGCCAGCAGTCCGCCGGGACAGGGGCATCAGCCCCAGCATTTT. Translating it yields CASSPPGQGHQPQHF.